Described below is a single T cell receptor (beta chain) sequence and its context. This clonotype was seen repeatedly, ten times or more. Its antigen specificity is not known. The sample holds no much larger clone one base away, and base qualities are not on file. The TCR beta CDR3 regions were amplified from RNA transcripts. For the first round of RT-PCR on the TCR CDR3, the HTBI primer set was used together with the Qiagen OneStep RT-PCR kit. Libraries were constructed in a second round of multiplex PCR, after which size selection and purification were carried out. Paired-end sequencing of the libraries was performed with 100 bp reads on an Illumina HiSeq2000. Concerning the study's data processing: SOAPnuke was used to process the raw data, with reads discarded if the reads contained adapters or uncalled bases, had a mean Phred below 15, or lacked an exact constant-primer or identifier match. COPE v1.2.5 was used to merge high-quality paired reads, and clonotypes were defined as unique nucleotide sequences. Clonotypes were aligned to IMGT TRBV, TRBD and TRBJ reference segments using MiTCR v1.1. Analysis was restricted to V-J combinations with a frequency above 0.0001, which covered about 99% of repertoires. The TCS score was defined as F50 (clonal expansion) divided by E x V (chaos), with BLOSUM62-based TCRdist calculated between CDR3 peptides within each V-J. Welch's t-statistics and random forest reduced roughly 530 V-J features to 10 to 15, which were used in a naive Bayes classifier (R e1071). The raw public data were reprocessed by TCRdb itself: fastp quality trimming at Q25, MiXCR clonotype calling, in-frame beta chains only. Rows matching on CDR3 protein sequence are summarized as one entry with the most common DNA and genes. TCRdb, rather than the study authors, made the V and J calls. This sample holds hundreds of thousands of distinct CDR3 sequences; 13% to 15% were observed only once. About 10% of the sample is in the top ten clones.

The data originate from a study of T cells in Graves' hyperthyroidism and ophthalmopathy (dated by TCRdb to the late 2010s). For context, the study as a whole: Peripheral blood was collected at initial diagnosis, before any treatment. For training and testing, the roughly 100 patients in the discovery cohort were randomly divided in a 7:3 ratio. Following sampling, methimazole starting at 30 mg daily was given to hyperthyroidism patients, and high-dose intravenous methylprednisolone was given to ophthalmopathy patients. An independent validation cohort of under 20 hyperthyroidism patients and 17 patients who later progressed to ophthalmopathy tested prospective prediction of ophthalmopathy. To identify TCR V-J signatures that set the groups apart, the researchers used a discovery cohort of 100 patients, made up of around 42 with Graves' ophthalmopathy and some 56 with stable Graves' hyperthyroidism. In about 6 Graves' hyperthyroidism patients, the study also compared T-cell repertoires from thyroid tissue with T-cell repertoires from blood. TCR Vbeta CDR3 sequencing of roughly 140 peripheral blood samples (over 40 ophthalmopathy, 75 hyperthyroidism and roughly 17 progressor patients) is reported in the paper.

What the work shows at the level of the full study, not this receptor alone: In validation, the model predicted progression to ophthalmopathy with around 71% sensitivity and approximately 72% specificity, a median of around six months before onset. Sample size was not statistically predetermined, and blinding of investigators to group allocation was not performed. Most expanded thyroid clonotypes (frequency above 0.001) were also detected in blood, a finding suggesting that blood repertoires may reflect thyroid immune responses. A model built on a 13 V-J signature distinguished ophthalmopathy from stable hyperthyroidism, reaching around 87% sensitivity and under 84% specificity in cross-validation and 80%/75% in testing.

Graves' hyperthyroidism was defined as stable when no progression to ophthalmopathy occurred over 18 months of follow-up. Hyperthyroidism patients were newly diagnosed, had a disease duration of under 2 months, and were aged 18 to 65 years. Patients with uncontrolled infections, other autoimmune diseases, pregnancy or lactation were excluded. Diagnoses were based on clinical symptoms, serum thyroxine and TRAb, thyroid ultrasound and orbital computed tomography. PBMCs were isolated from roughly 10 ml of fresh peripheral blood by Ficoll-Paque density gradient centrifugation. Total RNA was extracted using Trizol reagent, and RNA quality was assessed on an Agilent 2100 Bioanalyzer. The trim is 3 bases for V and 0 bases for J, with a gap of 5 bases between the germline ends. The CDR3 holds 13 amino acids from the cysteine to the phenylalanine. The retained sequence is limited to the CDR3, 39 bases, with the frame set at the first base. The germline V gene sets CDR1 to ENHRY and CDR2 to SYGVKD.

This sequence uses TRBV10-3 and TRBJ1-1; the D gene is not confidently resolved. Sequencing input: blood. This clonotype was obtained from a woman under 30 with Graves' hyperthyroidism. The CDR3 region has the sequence CAISDLLNTEAFF. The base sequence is TGTGCCATCAGTGACCTCTTGAACACTGAAGCTTTCTTT.